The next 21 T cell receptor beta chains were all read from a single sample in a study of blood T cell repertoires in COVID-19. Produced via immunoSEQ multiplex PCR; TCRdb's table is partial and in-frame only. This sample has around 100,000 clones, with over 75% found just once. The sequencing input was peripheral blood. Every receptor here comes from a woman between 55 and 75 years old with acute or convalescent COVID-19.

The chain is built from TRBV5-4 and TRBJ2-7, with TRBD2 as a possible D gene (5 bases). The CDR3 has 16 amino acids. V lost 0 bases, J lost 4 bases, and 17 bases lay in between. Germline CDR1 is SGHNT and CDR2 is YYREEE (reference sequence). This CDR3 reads CASSLEAERAPYEQYF. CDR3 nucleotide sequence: TGTGCCAGCAGCTTGGAAGCGGAGAGAGCCCCATACGAGCAGTACTTC.

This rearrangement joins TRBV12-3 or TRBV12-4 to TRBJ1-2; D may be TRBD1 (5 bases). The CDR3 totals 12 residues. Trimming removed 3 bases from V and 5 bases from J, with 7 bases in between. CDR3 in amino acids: CASSLGLYGYTF. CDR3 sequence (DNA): TGTGCCAGCAGTTTGGGACTTTATGGCTACACCTTC.

Written as DNA, the CDR3 is TGTGCCACCAGCAGGACCGGGACAGGGGCGGCCGGGGAGCTGTTTTTT. Translating gives CATSRTGTGAAGELFF. The gene calls are TRBV15 and TRBJ2-2, with 10 nucleotides matching TRBD1. Germline assignment: CDR1 LNHNV and CDR2 YYDKDF (reference sequence). V gave up 3 bases and J gave up 6 bases; unmatched junction bases: 7. The CDR3 length is 16 residues.

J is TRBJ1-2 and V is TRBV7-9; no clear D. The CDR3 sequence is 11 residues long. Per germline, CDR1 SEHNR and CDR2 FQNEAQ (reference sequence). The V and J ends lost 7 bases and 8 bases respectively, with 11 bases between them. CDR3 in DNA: TGTGCCAGCAAACAGACGCGAGGCTACACCTTC. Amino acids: CASKQTRGYTF.

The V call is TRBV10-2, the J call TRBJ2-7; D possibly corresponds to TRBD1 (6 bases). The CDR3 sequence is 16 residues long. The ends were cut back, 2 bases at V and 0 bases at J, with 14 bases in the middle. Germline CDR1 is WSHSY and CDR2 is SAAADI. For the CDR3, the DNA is TGCGCCAGCAGTGAGCCATGGGGGACAACCTCCTACGAGCAGTACTTC. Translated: CASSEPWGTTSYEQYF.

The CDR3 DNA reads TGTGCCAGCAGCAAGGACAGGGGGATCAACTATGGCTACACCTTC. Translation: CASSKDRGINYGYTF. The gene calls are TRBV11-2 and TRBJ1-2; 10 positions match TRBD1. The CDR3 runs to 15 residues. Germline loops: CDR1 SGHAT, CDR2 FQNNGV. V shed 5 bases, J shed 2 bases, and the junction held 5 bases outside the gene matches.

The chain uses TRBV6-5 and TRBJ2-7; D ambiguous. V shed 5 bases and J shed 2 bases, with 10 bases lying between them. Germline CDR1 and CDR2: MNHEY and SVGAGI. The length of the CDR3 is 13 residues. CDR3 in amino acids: CASSRDGAYEQYV. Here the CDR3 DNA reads TGTGCCAGCAGTCGCGACGGAGCCTACGAGCAGTACGTC.

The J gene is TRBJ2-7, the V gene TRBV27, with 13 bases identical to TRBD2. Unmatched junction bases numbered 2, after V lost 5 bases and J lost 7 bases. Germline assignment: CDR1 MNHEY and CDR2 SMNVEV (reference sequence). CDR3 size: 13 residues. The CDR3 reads CASSLLAGGEQYF. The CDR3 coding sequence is TGTGCCAGCAGTCTACTAGCGGGAGGGGAGCAGTACTTC.

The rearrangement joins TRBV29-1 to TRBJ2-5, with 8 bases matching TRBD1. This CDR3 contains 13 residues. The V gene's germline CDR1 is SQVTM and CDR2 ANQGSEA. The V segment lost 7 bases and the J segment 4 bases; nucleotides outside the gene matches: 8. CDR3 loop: CSDRQGLGETQYF. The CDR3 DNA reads TGCAGCGACCGACAGGGGTTAGGAGAGACCCAGTACTTC.

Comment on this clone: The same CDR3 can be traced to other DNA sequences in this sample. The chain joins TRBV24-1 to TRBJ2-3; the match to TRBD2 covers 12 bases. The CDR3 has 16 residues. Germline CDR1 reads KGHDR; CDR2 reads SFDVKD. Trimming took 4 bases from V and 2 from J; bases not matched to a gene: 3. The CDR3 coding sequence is TGTGCCACCAGTGACCGGACTAGCGGGATCACAGATACGCAGTATTTT. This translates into CATSDRTSGITDTQYF.

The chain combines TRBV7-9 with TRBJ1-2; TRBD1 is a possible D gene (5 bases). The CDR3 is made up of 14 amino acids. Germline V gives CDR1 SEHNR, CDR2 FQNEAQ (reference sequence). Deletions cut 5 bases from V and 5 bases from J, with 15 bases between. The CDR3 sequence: CASSPDGAAYGYTF. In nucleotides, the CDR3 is TGTGCCAGCAGCCCAGATGGGGCGGCGTATGGCTACACCTTC.

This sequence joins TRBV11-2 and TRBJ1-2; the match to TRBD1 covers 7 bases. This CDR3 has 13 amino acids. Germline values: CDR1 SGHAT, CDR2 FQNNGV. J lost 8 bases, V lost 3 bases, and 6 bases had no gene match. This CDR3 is CASSFRQGDGYTF. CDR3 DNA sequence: TGTGCCAGCAGCTTTAGGCAGGGGGACGGCTACACCTTC.

In DNA, the CDR3 is TGTGCCAGCAGTCCTTCCGGACAGCGTTATGGCTACACCTTC. Its protein product is CASSPSGQRYGYTF. This rearrangement joins TRBV28 to TRBJ1-2, with D tentatively TRBD1 (6 bases). V was trimmed by 5 bases and J by 5 bases, leaving 15 bases between them. Per germline, CDR1 MDHEN and CDR2 SYDVKM. The CDR3 totals 14 residues.

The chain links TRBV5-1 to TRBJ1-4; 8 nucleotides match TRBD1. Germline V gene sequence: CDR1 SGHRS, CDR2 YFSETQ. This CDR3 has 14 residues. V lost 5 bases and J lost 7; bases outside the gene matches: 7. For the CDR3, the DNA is TGCGCCAGCAGTCCGGACAGGGAGTTTGAAAAACTGTTTTTT. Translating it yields CASSPDREFEKLFF.

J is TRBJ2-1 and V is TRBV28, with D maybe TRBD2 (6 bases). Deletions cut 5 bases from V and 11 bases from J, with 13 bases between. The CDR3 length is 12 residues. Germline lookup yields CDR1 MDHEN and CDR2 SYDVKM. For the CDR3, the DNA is TGTGCCAGCAGTACTACAACTAGCCAGCAGTTCTTC. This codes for CASSTTTSQQFF.

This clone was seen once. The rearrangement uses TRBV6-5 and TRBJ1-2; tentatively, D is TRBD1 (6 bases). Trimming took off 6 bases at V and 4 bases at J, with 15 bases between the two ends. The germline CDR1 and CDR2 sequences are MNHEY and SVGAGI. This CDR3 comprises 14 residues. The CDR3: CASSQAGAGYGYTF. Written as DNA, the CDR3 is TGTGCCAGCAGCCAGGCGGGGGCGGGCTATGGCTACACCTTC.

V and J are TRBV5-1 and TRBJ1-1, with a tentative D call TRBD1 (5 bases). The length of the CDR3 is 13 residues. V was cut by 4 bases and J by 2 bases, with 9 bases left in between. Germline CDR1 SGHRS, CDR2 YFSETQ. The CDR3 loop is CASSKQENTEAFF. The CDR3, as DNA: TGCGCCAGCAGCAAACAGGAAAACACTGAAGCTTTCTTT.

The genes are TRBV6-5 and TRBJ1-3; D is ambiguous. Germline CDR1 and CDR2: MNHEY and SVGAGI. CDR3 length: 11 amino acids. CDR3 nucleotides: TGTGTCATCCACTCTGGAAACACCATATATTTT. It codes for CVIHSGNTIYF.

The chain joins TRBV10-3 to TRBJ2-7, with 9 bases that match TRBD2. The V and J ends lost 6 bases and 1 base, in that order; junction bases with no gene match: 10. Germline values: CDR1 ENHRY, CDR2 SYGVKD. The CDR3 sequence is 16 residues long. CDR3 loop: CAIRGERGADSYEQYV. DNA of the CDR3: TGTGCCATCAGAGGGGAGCGGGGGGCAGATTCCTACGAGCAGTACGTC.

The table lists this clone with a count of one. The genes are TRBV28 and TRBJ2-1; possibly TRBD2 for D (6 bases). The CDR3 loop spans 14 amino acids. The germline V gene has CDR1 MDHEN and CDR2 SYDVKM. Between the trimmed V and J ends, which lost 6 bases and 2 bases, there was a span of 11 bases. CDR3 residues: CASRRGTTYNEQFF. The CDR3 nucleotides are TGTGCCAGCAGGCGCGGGACGACCTACAATGAGCAGTTCTTC.

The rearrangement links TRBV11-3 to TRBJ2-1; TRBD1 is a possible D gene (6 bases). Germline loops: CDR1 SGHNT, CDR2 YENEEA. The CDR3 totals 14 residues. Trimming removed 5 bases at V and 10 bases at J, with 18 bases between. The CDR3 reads CASSQQGTSGEQFF. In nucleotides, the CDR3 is TGTGCCAGCAGCCAACAGGGTACATCAGGCGAGCAGTTCTTC.